What follows are 26 T cell receptor beta chains derived from one specimen sequenced in a study of Graves' ophthalmopathy and Graves' hyperthyroidism. RNA transcripts served as template for amplifying TCR beta CDR3 sequences. Amplification began with first-round RT-PCR using HTBI primers, then second-round multiplex PCR was performed. TCRdb re-called the multiplex PCR reads with MiXCR, one entry per CDR3 protein. This sample has a few hundred thousand distinct CDR3 sequences, with 17% found just once. Sequencing used peripheral blood. The receptors shown here come from an adult woman with stable Graves' hyperthyroidism.

In this sample, this clonotype turned up many times. CDR3: CSAPETSGRWNIQYF. The CDR3 nucleotides read TGCAGTGCTCCCGAAACTAGCGGGAGATGGAACATTCAGTACTTC. V is TRBV20-1 and J is TRBJ2-4; 11 bases map to TRBD2. Germline CDR1 is DFQATT and CDR2 is SNEGSKA (reference sequence). This CDR3 spans 15 amino acids. The V and J ends lost 5 bases and 7 bases, in that order; junction bases with no gene match: 10.

This chain links TRBV5-1 with TRBJ1-1; 9 bases fit TRBD1. V lost 0 bases and J lost 10; bases outside the gene matches: 4. This CDR3 comprises 13 residues. The germline V gene has CDR1 SGHRS and CDR2 YFSETQ. CDR3 nucleotides: TGCGCCAGCAGCTTGGACAGGGGGCAGAGAGCTTTCTTT. Its protein product is CASSLDRGQRAFF.

This clonotype appeared a few times. This chain uses TRBV12-3 or TRBV12-4 with TRBJ2-2; TRBD2 is a possible D gene (6 bases). This CDR3 is 17 amino acids long. Trimming cost V 2 bases and J 5 bases, with 18 bases left between them. The CDR3 nucleotides read TGTGCCAGCAGTTTACTGGCCCCGCCGGGACTTACCGGGGAGCTGTTTTTT. It specifies CASSLLAPPGLTGELFF.

This clonotype was observed at least ten times. V and J are TRBV28 and TRBJ1-2; 11 positions agree with TRBD1. V shed 6 bases, J shed 2 bases, and the junction held 5 bases outside the gene matches. Per germline, CDR1 MDHEN and CDR2 SYDVKM. The CDR3 is 15 amino acids. In DNA, the CDR3 is TGTGCCAGCAGGACTCGGACAGGGGGCAACTATGGCTACACCTTC. Protein product: CASRTRTGGNYGYTF.

The sample holds many counts of this clonotype. The rearrangement joins TRBV12-3 or TRBV12-4 to TRBJ1-6; tentatively, D is TRBD1 (6 bases). CDR3 length: 14 residues. Trimming shortened V by 4 bases and J by 4 bases, and 8 bases separated the two germline ends. As DNA, the CDR3 is TGTGCCAGCAGTTCCGGACAGTATAATTCACCCCTCCACTTT. It translates to CASSSGQYNSPLHF.

In this sample, this clonotype turned up many times. V is TRBV6-5 and J is TRBJ2-5; no reliable D call. Trimming removed 8 bases at V and 0 bases at J, with 13 bases between. The germline V gene has CDR1 MNHEY and CDR2 SVGAGI. The CDR3 has 14 amino acids. CDR3 bases: TGTGCCAGCGGGGTGGAGTGGTACCAAGAGACCCAGTACTTC. Translated, it gives CASGVEWYQETQYF.

The V gene is TRBV6-4, the J gene TRBJ1-5, with D perhaps TRBD1 (5 bases). Germline V gene data show CDR1 as MRHNA and CDR2 as SNTAGT. V lost 2 bases, J lost 4 bases, and 9 bases lay in between. The CDR3 consists of 14 residues. CDR3 DNA sequence: TGTGCCAGCAGTGACGGGACGGAGAATCAGCCCCAGCATTTT. Its protein is CASSDGTENQPQHF.

This clonotype was counted many times. CDR3 region: CSAPTFGQKETQYF. CDR3 nucleotide sequence: TGCAGTGCTCCTACGTTTGGACAGAAAGAGACCCAGTACTTC. This rearrangement joins TRBV20-1 to TRBJ2-5; tentatively, D is TRBD1 (6 bases). V lost 5 bases, J lost 3 bases, and 16 bases lay in between. The CDR3 is 14 amino acids. CDR1 is DFQATT and CDR2 is SNEGSKA in the germline V gene (reference sequence).

This clonotype was seen repeatedly, ten times or more. The rearrangement uses TRBV20-1 and TRBJ1-2; D is uncertain. The germline CDR1 and CDR2 sequences are DFQATT and SNEGSKA (reference sequence). The CDR3 covers 13 residues. The germline V and J ends were trimmed by 5 bases and 8 bases, with 18 bases remaining between them. The CDR3 DNA follows: TGCAGTGCTCGAGCCACCCCGAAGGGAGGCTACACCTTC. Translating it yields CSARATPKGGYTF.

V and J are TRBV6-2 or TRBV6-3 and TRBJ1-5; the D gene is possibly TRBD1 (6 bases). The CDR3 length is 16 residues. Germline V CDR1 and CDR2: MNHEY, SVGEGT. Trimming shortened V by 4 bases and J by 4 bases, and 17 bases separated the two germline ends. The DNA of the CDR3 is TGTGCCAGCAGTTGCATCGGGGACAACCCAAATCAGCCCCAGCATTTT. This translates into CASSCIGDNPNQPQHF.

The gene calls are TRBV28 and TRBJ2-7; perhaps TRBD1 as D (6 bases). This CDR3 has 11 amino acids. Germline assignment: CDR1 MDHEN and CDR2 SYDVKM. V was cut by 6 bases and J by 12 bases, with 15 bases left in between. CDR3 amino acids: CASSLGTRMYF. The DNA for the CDR3 is TGTGCCAGCAGCCTCGGGACAAGGATGTACTTC.

This clonotype occurred many times. V gene TRBV7-2 combines with J gene TRBJ2-7; D is uncertain. Germline loops: CDR1 SGHTA, CDR2 FQGNSA. V lost 1 base, J lost 3 bases, and 13 bases lay in between. The length of the CDR3 is 15 residues. The CDR3 is CASSLGADILYEQYF. The DNA for the CDR3 is TGTGCCAGCAGCTTAGGGGCCGATATTCTCTACGAGCAGTACTTC.

In its sample, this clonotype was seen many times. The chain employs TRBV25-1 and TRBJ2-7, with TRBD2 matching over 7 bases. Per germline, CDR1 MGHDK and CDR2 SYGVNS. V shed 5 bases, J shed 2 bases, and the junction held 9 bases outside the gene matches. The CDR3 is 15 residues long. CDR3 loop: CASSKGLAATYEQYF. CDR3 DNA sequence: TGTGCCAGCAGTAAAGGGCTAGCGGCCACCTACGAGCAGTACTTC.

The rearrangement joins TRBV20-1 to TRBJ1-6; D is possibly TRBD1 (5 bases). This CDR3 contains 14 residues. With 5 bases removed from V and 15 bases from J, the gap between germline ends came to 23 bases. The germline CDR1 and CDR2 sequences are DFQATT and SNEGSKA (reference sequence). The CDR3 DNA sequence: TGCAGTGCTCTAGACCGGGGCTATAATATCCACCTCCACTTT. Amino acid sequence: CSALDRGYNIHLHF.

The CDR3 coding sequence is TGTGCCAGCAGTGAACCGACAGGGAGGAGCGAGACCCAGTACTTC. Its protein is CASSEPTGRSETQYF. V usage is TRBV6-1 and J usage is TRBJ2-5; tentative D call: TRBD1 (7 bases). V lost 2 bases and J 5 bases, leaving 15 bases between the germline ends. Germline CDR1 and CDR2: MNHNS and SASEGT. The CDR3 sequence is 15 residues long.

This chain connects TRBV2 to TRBJ1-5; TRBD1 matches at 9 bases. CDR3 length: 13 amino acids. V gave up 10 bases and J gave up 1 base; unmatched junction bases: 2. In germline, CDR1 is SNHLY, CDR2 FYNNEI. The DNA for the CDR3 is TGTGCCACACAGGGGGCCAGCAATCAGCCCCAGCATTTT. Translation gives CATQGASNQPQHF.

This clonotype was seen at least ten times. The chain couples TRBV10-3 to TRBJ2-7, with 7 bases lining up with TRBD1. With 6 bases clipped from V and 5 bases from J, the junction kept 7 bases outside the gene matches. CDR1 ENHRY and CDR2 SYGVKD come from the germline V gene. The CDR3 spans 13 residues. The CDR3 bases are TGTGCCATCAGCGGACAGGCCGGGGACGAGCAGTACTTC. Residues: CAISGQAGDEQYF.

The table lists this clonotype with many counts. This rearrangement joins TRBV20-1 to TRBJ1-1; D is possibly TRBD1 (5 bases). The length of the CDR3 is 12 residues. With 3 bases removed from V and 6 bases from J, the gap between germline ends came to 11 bases. From germline, CDR1 is DFQATT and CDR2 SNEGSKA (reference sequence). The CDR3 sequence: CSARGGSSEAFF. CDR3 nucleotides: TGCAGTGCTAGGGGGGGTTCGTCTGAAGCTTTCTTT.

This clonotype showed up many times. The rearrangement uses TRBV6-5 and TRBJ2-7, with D unclear. The germline V gene has CDR1 MNHEY and CDR2 SVGAGI. There are 14 residues in the CDR3. The germline V and J ends were trimmed by 4 bases and 1 base, with 11 bases remaining between them. CDR3 in DNA: TGTGCCAGCAGTTTGCAGTTCTCTTCCTACGAGCAGTACTTC. Translating it yields CASSLQFSSYEQYF.

The chain combines TRBV10-1 with TRBJ2-7; 8 bases match TRBD1. The CDR3 contains 12 residues. Germline V gives CDR1 WNHNN, CDR2 SYGVQD (reference sequence). Trimming cost V 9 bases and J 6 bases; bases outside gene matches: 7. The CDR3 loop reads CASSTGAGEQYF. The CDR3 region has the DNA TGCGCCAGTTCGACAGGGGCGGGCGAGCAGTACTTC.

V gene TRBV20-1 combines with J gene TRBJ1-6; D remains unclear. This CDR3 is built from 17 residues. V lost 1 base to trimming and J lost 0 bases, with 13 bases between them. The germline V gene encodes CDR1 DFQATT and CDR2 SNEGSKA (reference sequence). The DNA of the CDR3 is TGCAGTGCTAGAGTTAACAGCCTAAGCTCCTATAATTCACCCCTCCACTTT. Protein sequence: CSARVNSLSSYNSPLHF.

Notes on this clonotype: Being one base from a much bigger clone, this may be a read error. V and J are TRBV6-5 and TRBJ2-2; tentatively, D is TRBD2 (5 bases). The CDR3 is made up of 17 amino acids. Trimming removed 4 bases from V and 1 base from J, with 16 bases in between. Looked up from germline, CDR1 is MNHEY and CDR2 is SVGAGI. The CDR3 protein is CASSFSLGGWNTGELFF. The CDR3 nucleotides are TGTGCCAGCAGTTTCTCCCTGGGCGGGTGGAACACCGGGGAGCTGTTTTTT.

V usage is TRBV6-1 and J usage is TRBJ1-4; D remains ambiguous. The CDR3 contains 14 residues. Trimming cost V 7 bases and J 11 bases, with 20 bases left between them. Germline V lookup: CDR1 MNHNS, CDR2 SASEGT. The CDR3 here is CASMSPGVDGKLFF. The CDR3 nucleotides are TGTGCCAGCATGTCCCCCGGCGTGGATGGGAAACTGTTTTTT.

At least ten counts were recorded for this clonotype. The chain uses TRBV11-1 and TRBJ1-1; 7 bases are a match to TRBD1. This CDR3 is 16 amino acids long. Trimming cost V 5 bases and J 0 bases; bases outside gene matches: 9. The germline CDR1 and CDR2 sequences are SGHAT and FQDESV (reference sequence). CDR3: CASSRSPGQLNTEAFF. Here the CDR3 DNA reads TGTGCCAGCAGCCGGTCACCGGGACAGCTGAACACTGAAGCTTTCTTT. Together with reference TRBV11-1 and TRBJ1-1, the CDR3 gives the full variable domain: EAEVAQSPRYKITEKSQAVAFWCDPISGHATLYWYRQILGQGPELLVQFQDESVVDDSQLPKDRFSAERLKGVDSTLKIQPAELGDSAMYLCASSRSPGQLNTEAFFGQGTRLTVV.

CDR3 sequence: CASSIRVLPGNTIYF. As DNA, the CDR3 is TGTGCCAGTAGTATCCGGGTATTACCTGGAAACACCATATATTTT. The chain carries TRBV19 and TRBJ1-3; no firm D call. The CDR3 runs 15 residues. Trimming stripped 3 bases from V and 2 bases from J, with 11 bases between. CDR1 is LNHDA, CDR2 SQIVND, per germline (reference sequence).

This clonotype was seen many times. CDR3: CASGRDGISNTEAFF. The CDR3 nucleotides are TGTGCCAGCGGTCGGGACGGAATATCGAACACTGAAGCTTTCTTT. The chain has TRBV11-2 and TRBJ1-1; D is possibly TRBD1 (5 bases). With 8 bases removed from V and 1 base from J, the gap between germline ends came to 17 bases. The CDR3 is made up of 15 amino acids. Germline V CDR1 and CDR2: SGHAT, FQNNGV.